This T cell receptor (beta chain) was sequenced for a study of T cell repertoires in cytomegalovirus infection. Study background: An indication of both CMV infection and matching HLA type came from public TCR beta signatures.

Germline V gene lookup returns CDR1 MNHNS and CDR2 SASEGT. The CDR3 extends over 17 amino acids. With V trimmed by 2 bases and J by 7 bases, 12 bases remained unmatched. TCRdb called the reads again in MiXCR, with one record for every CDR3 protein. The sample includes 250,000 to 300,000 distinct CDR3 sequences, around 9% seen only once; the top ten take about 16%. This clonotype was seen ten or more times. Specimen: PBMCs. This chain links TRBV6-1 with TRBJ1-2, with 11 positions matching TRBD1. The receptor was isolated from a human donor in good health (CMV status not recorded). Some clones in this sample may be carry-over from other donors' samples. The CDR3 loop is CASSETRFGQGARGYTF. The CDR3 nucleotides are TGTGCCAGCAGTGAAACCCGTTTCGGACAGGGGGCGCGTGGCTACACCTTC.